Presented here are 21 T cell receptor beta chains from one specimen sequenced in a study of TIL therapy for anti-PD-1-resistant metastatic lung cancer. Sequencing used immunoSEQ v3. Some clones are missing from TCRdb's copy, which holds only in-frame ones; the method was immunoSEQ multiplex PCR. The data contain about 60,000 clones, around 86% of them singletons. The time point was: pre-treatment sample, taken before nivolumab and TIL therapy. Sequenced material: blood, taken at baseline. The receptor source for this set is a person aged 25 to 80 with non-small cell lung cancer.

In its sample, this clone was seen once. This chain joins TRBV4-2 and TRBJ2-7; D gene uncertain. The germline V gene has CDR1 LGHNA and CDR2 YNFKEQ. Trimming stripped 0 bases from V and 4 bases from J, with 13 bases between. This CDR3 is 15 amino acids long. The CDR3 sequence is CASSQEGQRSYEQYF. Written as DNA, the CDR3 is TGTGCCAGCAGCCAAGAGGGTCAACGGTCTTACGAGCAGTACTTC.

This chain joins TRBV6-5 and TRBJ2-2; D gene unclear. CDR3 length: 13 residues. Trimming cost V 6 bases and J 7 bases, with 12 bases left between them. The V gene's germline CDR1 is MNHEY and CDR2 SVGAGI. CDR3 protein: CASSPIRIGELFF. The DNA of the CDR3 is TGTGCCAGCAGCCCAATTAGGATCGGGGAGCTGTTTTTT.

The chain combines TRBV19 with TRBJ1-3; 8 nucleotides match TRBD1. Germline loops: CDR1 LNHDA, CDR2 SQIVND (reference sequence). With 8 bases clipped from V and 0 bases from J, the junction kept 3 bases outside the gene matches. This CDR3 contains 14 residues. This chain's CDR3 is CASRTGGSGNTIYF. In DNA, the CDR3 is TGTGCCAGTCGTACAGGGGGCTCTGGAAACACCATATATTTT.

The J gene is TRBJ1-1, the V gene TRBV27; the match to TRBD1 covers 8 bases. CDR1 is MNHEY and CDR2 is SMNVEV in the germline V gene (reference sequence). This CDR3 has 13 amino acids. Trimming at V came to 4 bases and at J to 11 bases, leaving 9 bases not matched to a gene. The CDR3 coding sequence is TGTGCCAGCAGTTCCGCTGCAGGGGGCTTCGCTTTCTTT. Translated, it gives CASSSAAGGFAFF.

This clone has only one observation. The chain is built from TRBV27 and TRBJ1-1; 7 nucleotides match TRBD1. Trimming at V came to 4 bases and at J to 2 bases, leaving 1 base not matched to a gene. CDR3 length: 13 amino acids. Germline V gives CDR1 MNHEY, CDR2 SMNVEV (reference sequence). The CDR3 sequence is CASSWTGNTEAFF. Written as DNA, the CDR3 is TGTGCCAGCAGTTGGACAGGCAACACTGAAGCTTTCTTT.

The chain employs TRBV7-7 and TRBJ2-7; D is perhaps TRBD2 (6 bases). The V gene lost 4 bases and the J gene lost 2 bases, with 12 bases spanning the gap. Germline V lookup: CDR1 SSHAT, CDR2 FNYEAQ (reference sequence). The CDR3 contains 14 residues. The CDR3 coding sequence is TGTGCCAGCAGCTCCGGGACTGGACCCTACGAGCAGTACTTC. Translating it yields CASSSGTGPYEQYF.

The chain couples TRBV5-1 to TRBJ1-5; the D gene is possibly TRBD1 (5 bases). The CDR3 extends over 15 amino acids. Looked up from germline, CDR1 is SGHRS and CDR2 is YFSETQ. Deletions cut 0 bases from V and 4 bases from J, with 11 bases between. The CDR3 coding sequence is TGCGCCAGCAGCTTGGAGACAGCAAATAATCAGCCCCAGCATTTT. Its translation is CASSLETANNQPQHF.

V gene TRBV15 combines with J gene TRBJ2-3; no clear D. Looked up from germline, CDR1 is LNHNV and CDR2 is YYDKDF (reference sequence). The CDR3 loop spans 12 amino acids. The V gene lost 1 base and the J gene lost 5 bases, with 4 bases spanning the gap. The CDR3 region has the DNA TGTGCCACCAGCAGAGTGAAAGATACGCAGTATTTT. Translating gives CATSRVKDTQYF.

The chain joins TRBV5-1 to TRBJ1-1; D might be TRBD1 (6 bases). There are 16 residues in the CDR3. V was clipped by 3 bases and J by 4 bases, with 19 bases between them. Germline V gives CDR1 SGHRS, CDR2 YFSETQ. The CDR3 DNA follows: TGCGCCAGCAGCTCCAATGGGGGGGCAAGCCCCACTGAAGCTTTCTTT. It translates to CASSSNGGASPTEAFF.

The CDR3 reads CATSDPRQGKYF. The CDR3 DNA sequence: TGTGCCACCAGTGATCCCCGGCAAGGGAAGTACTTC. The chain links TRBV24-1 to TRBJ2-7; D is uncertain. Deletions cut 3 bases from V and 11 bases from J, with 13 bases between. There are 12 residues in the CDR3. Germline V gene sequence: CDR1 KGHDR, CDR2 SFDVKD.

This chain links TRBV10-3 with TRBJ1-2; D gene uncertain. Looked up from germline, CDR1 is ENHRY and CDR2 is SYGVKD. This CDR3 comprises 13 residues. Deletions cut 0 bases from V and 6 bases from J, with 8 bases between. The CDR3: CAISESIIDGYTF. The CDR3 bases are TGTGCCATCAGTGAGTCGATTATAGATGGCTACACCTTC.

This clone has a handful of counts. This chain connects TRBV6-5 to TRBJ2-2; no clear D gene. The CDR3 consists of 14 residues. Germline V CDR1 and CDR2: MNHEY, SVGAGI. Trimming stripped 3 bases from V and 0 bases from J, with 5 bases between. CDR3 in amino acids: CASSYLTNTGELFF. In DNA form, the CDR3 reads TGTGCCAGCAGTTATTTAACGAACACCGGGGAGCTGTTTTTT.

In the case of this clone: One end of the junction varies from germline; a read error may be responsible. CDR3 nucleotide sequence: TGTGCCAGCAGCCCTCCTACGGGAGGGGTCCCCTTGGTCTTC. It translates to CASSPPTGGVPLVF. This chain joins TRBV14 and TRBJ2-1; 8 bases align to TRBD2. The CDR3 spans 14 residues. In germline, CDR1 is SGHDN, CDR2 FVKESK.

V and J are TRBV6-6 and TRBJ2-7; 9 positions agree with TRBD1. This CDR3 is built from 16 residues. The germline CDR1 and CDR2 sequences are MNHNY and SVGAGI (reference sequence). The ends lost 0 bases at V and 2 bases at J; junction bases unmatched: 5. This CDR3 is CASSYSADRGAYEQYF. DNA for the CDR3: TGTGCCAGCAGTTACTCGGCGGACAGGGGAGCCTACGAGCAGTACTTC.

CDR3 residues: CASSPGQNQPQHF. The DNA of the CDR3 is TGTGCCAGCAGTCCGGGGCAAAATCAGCCCCAGCATTTT. The chain carries TRBV12-3 or TRBV12-4 and TRBJ1-5, with D perhaps TRBD1 (5 bases). V was shortened by 5 bases and J by 4 bases, with 9 bases between the two germline ends. There are 13 residues in the CDR3.

This rearrangement joins TRBV5-6 to TRBJ1-6; D is unresolved. Germline V gene data show CDR1 as SGHDT and CDR2 as YYEEEE. CDR3 size: 16 residues. Trimming took off 0 bases at V and 7 bases at J, with 14 bases between the two ends. The DNA of the CDR3 is TGTGCCAGCAGCTTGGTGTCTGGGCGAGAGAATTCACCCCTCCACTTT. Translating it yields CASSLVSGRENSPLHF.

This clone was seen a handful of times. This chain uses TRBV5-1 with TRBJ2-2, with unresolved D. The CDR3 has 14 amino acids. Germline assignment: CDR1 SGHRS and CDR2 YFSETQ. V was shortened by 0 bases and J by 4 bases, with 7 bases between the two germline ends. CDR3 protein: CASSLVLSTGELFF. For the CDR3, the DNA is TGCGCCAGCAGCTTGGTGCTGAGCACCGGGGAGCTGTTTTTT.

V and J are TRBV30 and TRBJ2-3, with D perhaps matching TRBD2 (5 bases). Looked up from germline, CDR1 is GTSNPN and CDR2 is SVGIG (reference sequence). V lost 4 bases and J lost 9, with 11 bases in between. The CDR3 loop spans 11 amino acids. This CDR3 is CAWNGVGTQYF. CDR3 sequence (DNA): TGTGCCTGGAACGGGGTTGGGACGCAGTATTTT.

The CDR3 is CASSENGISSGNTIYF. For the CDR3, the DNA is TGTGCCAGCAGTGAAAACGGGATAAGCTCTGGAAACACCATATATTTT. This chain joins TRBV6-1 and TRBJ1-3; D ambiguous. The germline V gene has CDR1 MNHNS and CDR2 SASEGT. The length of the CDR3 is 16 residues. V lost 2 bases and J 0 bases, leaving 11 bases between the germline ends.

The V gene is TRBV10-2, the J gene TRBJ2-1; weak D call: TRBD1 (5 bases). The CDR3 covers 14 residues. The germline CDR1 and CDR2 sequences are WSHSY and SAAADI. Trimming removed 2 bases at V and 5 bases at J, with 10 bases between. The CDR3 DNA reads TGCGCCAGCAGTGAGCAGGGCCCGAACAATGAGCAGTTCTTC. Protein product: CASSEQGPNNEQFF.

The chain employs TRBV19 and TRBJ2-5, with D perhaps matching TRBD2 (5 bases). V lost 6 bases to trimming and J lost 5 bases, with 13 bases between them. Germline V gene lookup returns CDR1 LNHDA and CDR2 SQIVND (reference sequence). This CDR3 has 13 amino acids. CDR3 region: CASRPGVGETQYF. The CDR3 DNA is TGTGCCAGTAGACCCGGGGTGGGGGAGACCCAGTACTTC.